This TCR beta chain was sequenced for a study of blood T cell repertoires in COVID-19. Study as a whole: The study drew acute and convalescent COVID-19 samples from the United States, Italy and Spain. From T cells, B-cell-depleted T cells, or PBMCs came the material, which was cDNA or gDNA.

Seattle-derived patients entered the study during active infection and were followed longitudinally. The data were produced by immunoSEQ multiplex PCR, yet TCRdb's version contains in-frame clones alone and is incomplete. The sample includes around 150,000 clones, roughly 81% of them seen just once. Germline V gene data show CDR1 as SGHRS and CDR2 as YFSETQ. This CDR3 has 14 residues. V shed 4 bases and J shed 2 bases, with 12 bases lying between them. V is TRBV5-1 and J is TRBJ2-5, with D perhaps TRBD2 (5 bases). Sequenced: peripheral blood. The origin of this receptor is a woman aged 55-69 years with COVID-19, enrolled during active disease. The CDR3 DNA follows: TGCGCCAGCAGCCCTTCTAGCTTGCAAGAGACCCAGTACTTC. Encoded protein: CASSPSSLQETQYF.